The present TCR beta chain was sequenced within a study of shared clonotypes between healthy human individuals. General study points: Around 5.3% of naive CD4 clonotypes were shared across several donors. Larger richness was generally estimated for naive than memory subsets.

With regard to this clone: Antigen unknown.

Among the donors, all were Caucasian adults who lived in Nashville, Tennessee. The genomic DNA of each subset was split evenly across several immunoSEQ plates. Repertoires were generated with immunoSEQ multiplex PCR, while TCRdb's copy carries only in-frame clones and drops some. The sample consists of approximately 100,000 clones, roughly 70% of them appearing once. The clonotype was recovered from a woman in her thirties in good health. What was sequenced was memory CD8+ T cells sorted from blood. Subset in this sample: CD45RO+ cells pooled with CCR7-negative TemRA cells.

Here the CDR3 reads CASSYSIRGTEAFF. The CDR3 DNA is TGTGCCAGCAGTTACTCGATCAGGGGCACTGAAGCTTTCTTT. The V gene is TRBV6-5, the J gene TRBJ1-1; D might be TRBD1 (6 bases). CDR1 MNHEY and CDR2 SVGAGI come from the germline V gene. This CDR3 spans 14 amino acids. The V end was cut by 0 bases, the J end by 4 bases, with 9 bases between.